This T cell receptor beta chain was retrieved from a study of blood T cell repertoires in COVID-19. Method: immunoSEQ multiplex PCR; TCRdb's copy keeps in-frame clones and lacks some. The sample shows approximately 110,000 clones, about 85% of them seen only once. The germline V and J ends were trimmed by 0 bases and 6 bases, with 6 bases remaining between them. CDR1 and CDR2 (germline): LGHDT, YNNKEL (reference sequence). The CDR3 contains 13 residues. The genes are TRBV3-1 (or the pseudogene TRBV3-2) and TRBJ1-5; D gene ambiguous. The sequenced sample was peripheral blood. The source is an elderly woman with COVID-19, enrolled during active disease. In nucleotides, the CDR3 is TGTGCCAGCAGCCAAGATTTGAGTCAGCCCCAGCATTTT. Translated: CASSQDLSQPQHF.